This T cell receptor (delta chain) was sequenced in a study of γδ T cells in repeated Plasmodium falciparum infection. Gammadelta T cells were flow-sorted from PBMC into Vgamma9/Vdelta2+ and Vdelta2-negative populations for bulk analysis. CDR1 and CDR2 (germline): GEAIGNYY, EKD. The CDR3 sequence is 11 residues long. TCRdb reanalysed the multiplex PCR reads via CATT. The repertoire has 45,000 to 60,000 delta-chain clones, roughly 2% of them found once; the top ten carry about 24%. The material sequenced was gamma-delta T cells from blood. The chain has TRDV2 and TRDJ1, with TRDD3 matching 8 bases. As TCRdb names no J gene, one was assigned here on the basis of a DNA match to germline. The receptor's source is a pool of human donors (malaria-infected and uninfected, not separated). The chain's CDR3 is CAGGWTDKLIF. Written as DNA, the CDR3 is TGTGCTGGGGGATGGACCGATAAACTCATCTTT.